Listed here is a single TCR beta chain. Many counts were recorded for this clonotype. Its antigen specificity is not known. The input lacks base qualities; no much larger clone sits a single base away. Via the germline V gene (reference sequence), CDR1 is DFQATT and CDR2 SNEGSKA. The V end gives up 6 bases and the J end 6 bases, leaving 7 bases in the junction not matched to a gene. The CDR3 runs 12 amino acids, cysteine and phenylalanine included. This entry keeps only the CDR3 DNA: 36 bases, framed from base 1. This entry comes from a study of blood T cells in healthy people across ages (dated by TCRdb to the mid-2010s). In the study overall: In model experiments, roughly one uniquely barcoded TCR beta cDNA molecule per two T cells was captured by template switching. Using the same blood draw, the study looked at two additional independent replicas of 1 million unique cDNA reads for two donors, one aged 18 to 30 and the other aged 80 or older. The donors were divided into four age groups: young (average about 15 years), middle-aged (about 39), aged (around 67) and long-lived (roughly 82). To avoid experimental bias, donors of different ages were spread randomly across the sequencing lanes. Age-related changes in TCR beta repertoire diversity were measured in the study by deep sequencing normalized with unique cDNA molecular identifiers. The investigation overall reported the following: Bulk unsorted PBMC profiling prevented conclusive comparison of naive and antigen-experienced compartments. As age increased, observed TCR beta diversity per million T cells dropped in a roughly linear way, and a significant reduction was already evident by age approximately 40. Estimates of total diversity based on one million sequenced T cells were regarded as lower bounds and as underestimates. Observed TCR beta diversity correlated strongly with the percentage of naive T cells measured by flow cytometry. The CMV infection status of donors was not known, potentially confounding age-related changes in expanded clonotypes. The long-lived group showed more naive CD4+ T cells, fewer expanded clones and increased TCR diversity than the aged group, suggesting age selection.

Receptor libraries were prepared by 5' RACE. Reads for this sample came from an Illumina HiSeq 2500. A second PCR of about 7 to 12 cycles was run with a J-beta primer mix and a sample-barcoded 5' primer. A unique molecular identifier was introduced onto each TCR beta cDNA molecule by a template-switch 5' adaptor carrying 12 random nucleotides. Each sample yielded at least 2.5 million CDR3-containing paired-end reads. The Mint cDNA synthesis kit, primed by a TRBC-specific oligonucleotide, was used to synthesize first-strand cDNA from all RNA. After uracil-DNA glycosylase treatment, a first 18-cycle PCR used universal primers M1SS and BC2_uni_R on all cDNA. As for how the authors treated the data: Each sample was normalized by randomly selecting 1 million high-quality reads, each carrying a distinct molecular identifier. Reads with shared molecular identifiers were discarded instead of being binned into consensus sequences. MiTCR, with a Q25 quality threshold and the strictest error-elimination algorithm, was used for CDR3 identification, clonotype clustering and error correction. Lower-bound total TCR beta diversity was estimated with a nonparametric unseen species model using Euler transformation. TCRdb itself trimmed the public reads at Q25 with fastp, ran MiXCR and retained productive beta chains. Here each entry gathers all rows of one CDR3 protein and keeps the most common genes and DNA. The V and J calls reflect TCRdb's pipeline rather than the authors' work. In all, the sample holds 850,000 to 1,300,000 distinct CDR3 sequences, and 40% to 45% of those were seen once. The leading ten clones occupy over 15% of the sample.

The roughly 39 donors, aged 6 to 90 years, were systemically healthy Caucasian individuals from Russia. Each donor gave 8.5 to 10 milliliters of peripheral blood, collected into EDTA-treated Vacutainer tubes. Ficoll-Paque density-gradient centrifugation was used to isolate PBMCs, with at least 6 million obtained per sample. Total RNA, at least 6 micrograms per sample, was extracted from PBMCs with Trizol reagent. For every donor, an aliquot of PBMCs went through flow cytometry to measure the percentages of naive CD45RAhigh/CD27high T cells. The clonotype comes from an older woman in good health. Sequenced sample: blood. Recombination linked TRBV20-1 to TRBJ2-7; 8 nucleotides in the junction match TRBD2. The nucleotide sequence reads TGCAGTGCCAAGCGGGAGTTGGGCGAGCAGTACTTC. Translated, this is CSAKRELGEQYF.